Listed here are 25 T cell receptor beta chains from one sample, sequenced in a study of siplizumab effects on memory and regulatory T cells. Repertoires were generated with immunoSEQ multiplex PCR, while TCRdb's copy carries only in-frame clones and drops some. The data contain 60,000 to 70,000 clones, approximately 88% of them seen just once; the ten biggest clones take up 1.7%. The sequencing sample was made of Tregs sorted from blood. The receptors originated from a human donor in good health.

The chain joins TRBV19 to TRBJ2-7; 9 nucleotides align to TRBD2. Losses at the gene ends were 2 bases for V and 4 bases for J; bases not matched to a gene: 6. Germline loops: CDR1 LNHDA, CDR2 SQIVND (reference sequence). The CDR3 covers 15 residues. The CDR3 DNA follows: TGTGCCAGTAGTATAAAAGCGGGAGGATTGTACGAGCAGTACTTC. It yields the protein CASSIKAGGLYEQYF.

The chain joins TRBV9 to TRBJ1-2, with 9 bases that match TRBD1. Germline loops: CDR1 SGDLS, CDR2 YYNGEE. This CDR3 comprises 15 residues. The V and J ends lost 4 bases and 5 bases, in that order; junction bases with no gene match: 9. This chain's CDR3 is CASSTGQGQYYGYTF. Here the CDR3 DNA reads TGTGCCAGCAGCACCGGACAGGGGCAATATTATGGCTACACCTTC.

The chain recombines TRBV6-1 with TRBJ2-7; D is possibly TRBD1 or TRBD2 (5 bases each). Deletions cut 4 bases from V and 2 bases from J, with 9 bases between. CDR1 and CDR2 (germline): MNHNS, SASEGT. CDR3 length: 13 amino acids. CDR3 amino acids: CASSAGTAYEQYF. Written as DNA, the CDR3 is TGTGCCAGCAGTGCAGGGACCGCCTACGAGCAGTACTTC.

V and J are TRBV27 and TRBJ1-5, with D perhaps TRBD1 (6 bases). The CDR3 has 14 amino acids. Trimming shortened V by 6 bases and J by 7 bases, and 16 bases separated the two germline ends. Germline V lookup: CDR1 MNHEY, CDR2 SMNVEV (reference sequence). Here the CDR3 DNA reads TGTGCCAGCAGGGGTAACAGGGAAGGGCAGCCCCAGCATTTT. Encoded protein: CASRGNREGQPQHF.

The chain employs TRBV29-1 and TRBJ1-4; D is unresolved. V was shortened by 5 bases and J by 5 bases, with 9 bases between the two germline ends. Germline V gene sequence: CDR1 SQVTM, CDR2 ANQGSEA. This CDR3 comprises 12 residues. CDR3 loop: CSVSTWNEKLFF. CDR3 DNA: TGCAGCGTTTCGACGTGGAATGAAAAACTGTTTTTT.

The gene calls are TRBV5-4 and TRBJ2-3; 7 bases fit TRBD2. Per germline, CDR1 SGHNT and CDR2 YYREEE (reference sequence). The CDR3 runs 14 residues. The ends lost 4 bases at V and 7 bases at J; junction bases unmatched: 9. CDR3 in DNA: TGTGCCAGCAGCGAACCGTCCGGGAGGAATACGCAGTATTTT. Protein: CASSEPSGRNTQYF. Based on the CDR3 plus reference TRBV5-4 and TRBJ2-3, the full variable domain is ETGVTQSPTHLIKTRGQQVTLRCSSQSGHNTVSWYQQALGQGPQFIFQYYREEENGRGNFPPRFSGLQFPNYSSELNVNALELDDSALYLCASSEPSGRNTQYFGPGTRLTVL.

V usage is TRBV7-9 and J usage is TRBJ1-4, with 7 nucleotides matching TRBD1. J gave up 8 bases and V 5 bases, and 11 bases lay outside the gene matches. Looked up from germline, CDR1 is SEHNR and CDR2 is FQNEAQ (reference sequence). This CDR3 contains 15 residues. The CDR3 loop is CASSPPRGAGEKLFF. The CDR3 DNA is TGTGCCAGCAGCCCTCCCAGGGGGGCTGGGGAAAAACTGTTTTTT. Full variable domain (rest looked up from reference TRBV7-9 and TRBJ1-4): DTGVSQNPRHKITKRGQNVTFRCDPISEHNRLYWYRQTLGQGPEFLTYFQNEAQLEKSRLLSDRFSAERPKGSFSTLEIQRTEQGDSAMYLCASSPPRGAGEKLFFGSGTQLSVL.

This chain uses TRBV30 with TRBJ1-1; perhaps TRBD1 as D (5 bases). The CDR3 is 13 residues long. The V and J ends lost 2 bases and 5 bases respectively, with 12 bases between them. Germline V gene lookup returns CDR1 GTSNPN and CDR2 SVGIG (reference sequence). CDR3 DNA: TGTGCCTGGAGTCGGGACCTTGGGACTGAAGCTTTCTTT. Amino acids: CAWSRDLGTEAFF.

V usage is TRBV5-1 and J usage is TRBJ2-2; 14 bases match TRBD2. This CDR3 contains 17 residues. Unmatched junction bases numbered 8, after V lost 5 bases and J lost 5 bases. In germline, CDR1 is SGHRS, CDR2 YFSETQ. The CDR3 region is CASSPGLAGAGTGELFF. The CDR3 DNA reads TGCGCCAGCAGTCCGGGACTAGCGGGAGCTGGTACCGGGGAGCTGTTTTTT. Full variable domain (remainder filled in from reference TRBV5-1 and TRBJ2-2): KAGVTQTPRYLIKTRGQQVTLSCSPISGHRSVSWYQQTPGQGLQFLFEYFSETQRNKGNFPGRFSGRQFSNSRSEMNVSTLELGDSALYLCASSPGLAGAGTGELFFGEGSRLTVL.

This rearrangement joins TRBV28 to TRBJ1-1; D unclear. The V end lost 6 bases, the J end lost 1 base, and 12 bases lay between the germline ends. CDR3 size: 14 residues. Germline-derived CDR1 and CDR2 are MDHEN and SYDVKM. For the CDR3, the DNA is TGTGCCAGCAGCCCGATTACTCAGAACACTGAAGCTTTCTTT. This translates into CASSPITQNTEAFF.

The chain links TRBV7-3 to TRBJ2-1, with 8 nucleotides matching TRBD2. Per the germline V gene, CDR1 is SGHTA and CDR2 is FQGTGA. Trimming took 2 bases from V and 4 from J; bases not matched to a gene: 4. The CDR3 runs 15 residues. CDR3 DNA sequence: TGTGCCAGCAGCTTAGAGGGACTAGGGTACAATGAGCAGTTCTTC. It is translated as CASSLEGLGYNEQFF.

This chain joins TRBV19 and TRBJ2-5, with D uncertain. Trimming shortened V by 10 bases and J by 4 bases, and 10 bases separated the two germline ends. The germline gives CDR1 LNHDA, CDR2 SQIVND (reference sequence). The CDR3 runs to 11 residues. The CDR3 region has the DNA TGTGCCACCTCGATCCGAGAGACCCAGTACTTC. Its protein is CATSIRETQYF.

The sample holds a few counts of this clone. The chain has TRBV20-1 and TRBJ1-1; no reliable D call. This CDR3 spans 9 amino acids. V was trimmed by 0 bases and J by 10 bases, leaving 3 bases between them. Germline CDR1 reads DFQATT; CDR2 reads SNEGSKA (reference sequence). The chain's CDR3 is CSAREGAFF. CDR3 in DNA: TGCAGTGCTAGAGAGGGAGCTTTCTTT.

The chain combines TRBV7-9 with TRBJ2-5, with D maybe TRBD2 (6 bases). CDR1 and CDR2 (germline): SEHNR, FQNEAQ (reference sequence). Trimming shortened V by 5 bases and J by 7 bases, and 14 bases separated the two germline ends. CDR3 length: 13 amino acids. The DNA for the CDR3 is TGTGCCAGCAGCCGACCCCCGGGGGTGACCCAGTACTTC. Its translation is CASSRPPGVTQYF.

This rearrangement joins TRBV10-3 to TRBJ1-1; 12 positions agree with TRBD1. J gave up 7 bases and V 2 bases, and 2 bases lay outside the gene matches. CDR1 and CDR2 from the germline V gene are ENHRY and SYGVKD. The CDR3 length is 14 residues. The CDR3, as DNA: TGTGCCATCAGTGAGGGGGACAGGGGGCTTGAAGCTTTCTTT. Residues: CAISEGDRGLEAFF.

There are a few counts of this clone. This chain joins TRBV7-9 and TRBJ1-1; TRBD1 aligns across 7 bases. This CDR3 comprises 13 residues. Germline CDR1 is SEHNR and CDR2 is FQNEAQ (reference sequence). The trim removed 1 base at V and 10 bases at J, leaving 6 bases unmatched. The CDR3 spells CASSLVKGAIAFF. The CDR3 nucleotides are TGTGCCAGCAGCTTAGTTAAGGGGGCGATAGCTTTCTTT.

The chain links TRBV10-3 to TRBJ2-5; 8 bases are a match to TRBD2. J was trimmed by 1 base and V by 4 bases; bases with no gene match: 5. From germline, CDR1 is ENHRY and CDR2 SYGVKD. The CDR3 has 15 amino acids. The chain's CDR3 is CAISGTSGLQETQYF. The CDR3 DNA sequence: TGTGCCATCAGTGGTACTAGCGGACTCCAAGAGACCCAGTACTTC.

The chain recombines TRBV19 with TRBJ2-1; a weak D match, TRBD2 (6 bases). The CDR3 runs to 14 residues. The V gene's germline CDR1 is LNHDA and CDR2 SQIVND (reference sequence). V lost 5 bases and J 6 bases, leaving 14 bases between the germline ends. The DNA for the CDR3 is TGTGCCAGTAGTCCCCGAGTAGCGGCCAATGAGCAGTTCTTC. Translated: CASSPRVAANEQFF.

V usage is TRBV5-4 and J usage is TRBJ2-7; D ambiguous. In germline, CDR1 is SGHNT, CDR2 YYREEE (reference sequence). There are 13 residues in the CDR3. V was shortened by 0 bases and J by 6 bases, with 10 bases between the two germline ends. The CDR3 protein is CASSLEGSSEQYF. DNA of the CDR3: TGTGCCAGCAGCTTGGAAGGGTCCAGCGAGCAGTACTTC.

This sequence joins TRBV7-3 and TRBJ1-5; D possibly corresponds to TRBD1 (5 bases). V was pared by 3 bases and J by 0 bases, with 15 bases between. The CDR3 is made up of 17 amino acids. Germline CDR1 reads SGHTA; CDR2 reads FQGTGA. CDR3 region: CASSFGGSGYSNQPQHF. CDR3 DNA: TGTGCCAGCAGCTTTGGGGGGAGCGGATATAGCAATCAGCCCCAGCATTTT. The complete variable domain, with remaining parts taken from reference TRBV7-3 and TRBJ1-5, reads GAGVSQTPSNKVTEKGKYVELRCDPISGHTALYWYRQSLGQGPEFLIYFQGTGAADDSGLPNDRFFAVRPEGSVSTLKIQRTERGDSAVYLCASSFGGSGYSNQPQHFGDGTRLSIL.

This rearrangement joins TRBV6-1 to TRBJ1-2; 10 nucleotides agree with TRBD1. CDR3 length: 14 residues. V gave up 3 bases and J gave up 7 bases; unmatched junction bases: 5. Germline CDR1 MNHNS, CDR2 SASEGT. The CDR3 coding sequence is TGTGCCAGCAGTGAGTTTTGGACAGGGGGTGGCTACACCTTC. Encoded protein: CASSEFWTGGGYTF.

This clone was seen a handful of times. The chain links TRBV27 to TRBJ2-7, with D possibly TRBD2 on 7 matching bases. This CDR3 has 15 amino acids. V lost 5 bases to trimming and J lost 5 bases, with 19 bases between them. Looked up from germline, CDR1 is MNHEY and CDR2 is SMNVEV (reference sequence). The CDR3 reads CASSQARGGWNEQYF. In DNA form, the CDR3 reads TGTGCCAGCAGTCAAGCAAGGGGGGGGTGGAACGAGCAGTACTTC.

V gene TRBV9 combines with J gene TRBJ2-1; 7 bases map to TRBD2. Germline V gene sequence: CDR1 SGDLS, CDR2 YYNGEE. The CDR3 contains 16 residues. J was trimmed by 4 bases and V by 4 bases; bases with no gene match: 11. CDR3 loop: CASSMSGALPYNEQFF. The CDR3 nucleotides read TGTGCCAGCAGCATGAGCGGGGCCTTACCGTACAATGAGCAGTTCTTC.

The chain combines TRBV4-3 with TRBJ1-5, with TRBD1 as a possible D gene (5 bases). The V and J ends lost 1 base and 6 bases respectively, with 7 bases between them. The CDR3 runs 13 residues. CDR1 is LGHNA, CDR2 YSLEER, per germline. CDR3 region: CASSQAGGQPQHF. The DNA of the CDR3 is TGCGCCAGCAGCCAAGCGGGGGGTCAGCCCCAGCATTTT.

The chain links TRBV4-1 to TRBJ2-5; TRBD2 agrees at 9 bases. Germline CDR1 MGHRA, CDR2 YSYEKL. Losses at the gene ends were 3 bases for V and 5 bases for J; bases not matched to a gene: 7. The CDR3 totals 15 residues. CDR3 nucleotides: TGCGCCAGCAGCCATCGTAGCGGGAGTGATGAGACCCAGTACTTC. Protein product: CASSHRSGSDETQYF.